The 8 T cell receptor beta chains in this list originate from one sample, sequenced in a study of regulatory T cells in long-lasting Graves disease (dated by TCRdb to about 2021). The library was produced with multiplex PCR. TCRdb names Illumina HiSeq 4000 as the instrument used. To build TCR beta libraries, CDR3 regions were amplified by Arm-PCR using iRepertoire HTBI primers. The public sequencing data were trimmed at Q25 with fastp and processed into clonotypes with MiXCR by TCRdb, which kept only in-frame beta chains. When rows share a CDR3 protein, they turn into one entry using the most common DNA and genes. Across this sample there are a few hundred thousand distinct CDR3 sequences, with over 9.5% seen only once. 15% to 20% of the sample is held by the ten biggest clonotypes. This specimen's time point label, interpreted: newly diagnosed GD, antithyroid drugs for less than 3 months. RNA was extracted from PBMCs in TRIzol for both TCR sequencing and RNA sequencing.

This same sample was also taken into another study, of T cells in Graves' hyperthyroidism and ophthalmopathy.

Sample: peripheral blood mononuclear cells (PBMCs), taken at new diagnosis, from a patient treated with antithyroid drugs. Receptor source: a woman aged 18-35 years with Graves disease. Donor details come from another sample of the same person, matched by shared clones.

This clonotype was seen ten or more times. The chain couples TRBV6-5 to TRBJ1-2, with unresolved D. V was trimmed by 3 bases and J by 0 bases, leaving 11 bases between them. Germline CDR1 and CDR2: MNHEY and SVGAGI. The CDR3 is 15 residues long. The CDR3 sequence: CASSYSKWSNYGYTF. For the CDR3, the DNA is TGTGCCAGCAGTTATAGTAAATGGTCTAACTATGGCTACACCTTC.

This clonotype was observed at least ten times. The chain joins TRBV10-1 to TRBJ1-6; D is unclear. The CDR3 runs 13 residues. Germline-derived CDR1 and CDR2 are WNHNN and SYGVQD (reference sequence). Trimming removed 7 bases from V and 9 bases from J, with 13 bases in between. The CDR3 bases are TGCGCCAGCATGTCCCATTGGGCTTCACCCCTCCACTTT. It codes for CASMSHWASPLHF.

This clonotype has ten or more counts. This chain joins TRBV28 and TRBJ2-1; no definite D call. The V end lost 5 bases, the J end lost 6 bases, and 11 bases lay between the germline ends. The CDR3 is 13 residues long. Germline CDR1 and CDR2: MDHEN and SYDVKM. CDR3 DNA: TGTGCCAGCAGTACCGGACCCGCCAATGAGCAGTTCTTC. This gives the protein CASSTGPANEQFF.

This clonotype came up many times. The chain has TRBV3-1 and TRBJ1-1; D might be TRBD1 (6 bases). V lost 2 bases and J lost 3, with 19 bases in between. This CDR3 contains 17 residues. The germline V gene has CDR1 LGHDT and CDR2 YNNKEL (reference sequence). The CDR3 loop is CASSQRWGGAKDTEAFF. The CDR3 bases are TGTGCCAGCAGCCAAAGGTGGGGGGGCGCAAAAGACACTGAAGCTTTCTTT.

This clonotype was seen at least ten times. This chain links TRBV13 with TRBJ2-1; D tentatively fits TRBD1 or TRBD2 (5 bases each). The ends were cut back, 8 bases at V and 2 bases at J, with 22 bases in the middle. Germline CDR1 reads PRHDT; CDR2 reads FYEKMQ (reference sequence). The length of the CDR3 is 17 residues. This chain's CDR3 is CASLRGAGRYPYNEQFF. The CDR3 DNA is TGTGCCAGCCTGAGAGGGGCAGGGCGTTACCCCTACAATGAGCAGTTCTTC. The full variable domain, completed using reference TRBV13 and TRBJ2-1, is AAGVIQSPRHLIKEKRETATLKCYPIPRHDTVYWYQQGPGQDPQFLISFYEKMQSDKGSIPDRFSAQQFSDYHSELNMSSLELGDSALYFCASLRGAGRYPYNEQFFGPGTRLTVL.

The chain has TRBV11-2 and TRBJ1-3, with D possibly TRBD1 on 6 matching bases. Germline V CDR1 and CDR2: SGHAT, FQNNGV. The CDR3 loop spans 17 amino acids. Between the trimmed V and J ends, which lost 4 bases and 4 bases, there was a span of 20 bases. Here the CDR3 reads CASSSYEGGRLGNTIYF. The CDR3 DNA reads TGTGCCAGCAGCTCCTACGAGGGGGGACGATTAGGAAACACCATATATTTT.

V is TRBV20-1 and J is TRBJ2-5, with 9 bases identical to TRBD2. The CDR3 totals 14 residues. Germline assignment: CDR1 DFQATT and CDR2 SNEGSKA (reference sequence). Losses at the gene ends were 1 base for V and 5 bases for J; bases not matched to a gene: 5. As DNA, the CDR3 is TGCAGTGCTAGAGCGCGGGAGGGCCCGGAGACCCAGTACTTC. Its translation: CSARAREGPETQYF.

This clonotype was recorded at least ten times. This sequence joins TRBV7-9 and TRBJ1-2, with TRBD1 as a possible D gene (5 bases). Trimming cost V 4 bases and J 4 bases, with 19 bases left between them. This CDR3 has 16 residues. Germline CDR1 SEHNR, CDR2 FQNEAQ (reference sequence). In DNA form, the CDR3 reads TGTGCCAGCAGCTCGTCTTATTCCGGGACGGTCTATGGCTACACCTTC. Its protein product is CASSSSYSGTVYGYTF.